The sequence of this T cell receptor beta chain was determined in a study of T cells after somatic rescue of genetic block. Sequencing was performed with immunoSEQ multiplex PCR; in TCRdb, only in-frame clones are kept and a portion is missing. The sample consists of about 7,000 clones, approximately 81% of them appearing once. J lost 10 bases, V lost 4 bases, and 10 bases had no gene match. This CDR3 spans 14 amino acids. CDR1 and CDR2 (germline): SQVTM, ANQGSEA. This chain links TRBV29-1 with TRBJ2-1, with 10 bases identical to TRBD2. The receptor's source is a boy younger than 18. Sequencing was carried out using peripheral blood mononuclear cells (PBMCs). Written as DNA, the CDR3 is TGCAGCGTTGCCACTAGCGGGGCCTTTAGGGAGCAGTTCTTC. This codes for CSVATSGAFREQFF.